The T cell receptor (beta chain) under discussion was sequenced for a study of tumor-infiltrating lymphocytes in localized non-small cell lung cancer. Germline V lookup: CDR1 GTSNPN, CDR2 SVGIG (reference sequence). V lost 6 bases and J lost 6, with 22 bases in between. The CDR3 sequence is 15 residues long. Libraries were prepared by immunoSEQ multiplex PCR; TCRdb keeps only in-frame clonotypes and omits some of them. This sample has 12,000 or so clones, with less than 80% found just once. The specimen was uninvolved lung tissue not adjacent to the tumor. This TCR was recovered from a human donor with non-small cell lung cancer. The J gene is TRBJ2-3, the V gene TRBV30; TRBD1 might be the D (6 bases). CDR3 in DNA: TGTGCCTGCGGCCCCAGCAGGGGAAGTACCGATACGCAGTATTTT. Its translation: CACGPSRGSTDTQYF.